This is a list of T cell receptor beta chains from one sample in a study of T cell changes during pregnancy in multiple sclerosis. The table came from immunoSEQ multiplex PCR; TCRdb's copy has only in-frame clones and leaves some out. This table holds fewer than 85,000 clones, approximately 92% found once. The sequences come from peripheral blood, collected before pregnancy. These receptors were obtained from a female donor with multiple sclerosis, enrolled in a pregnancy study. Each CDR3 is given without its conserved first and last residue. Clone size is given for some rows only: seen once, a few or many times, or a class if the clone is expanded.

TRBJ2-3,TRBV4-1,NA,ASSHGNRRDTQY
TRBJ2-7,TRBV6-6,NA,ASIPRLAVPSYEQY
TRBJ2-1,TRBV11-3,once,ASSLDAGPYNEQF
TRBJ2-3,TRBV6-4,NA,ASSDLAGGSPDTQY
TRBJ2-7,TRBV5-1,NA,ASSLGTAPTEQY
TRBJ2-1,TRBV5-1,NA,ASSLPSPGYNEQF
TRBJ1-2,TRBV7-2,once,ASSYRDYGYT
TRBJ2-7,TRBV9,NA,ASSVGQGSFYEQY
TRBJ1-3,TRBV11-3,NA,ASSLQGPGNTIY
TRBJ2-5,TRBV27,once,ASSLFAGETQY
TRBJ1-1,TRBV30,few,AWARESFSEAF
TRBJ2-3,TRBV7-9,NA,ASSGGTSYAQY
TRBJ2-1,TRBV13,NA,ASSSGTRNEQF
TRBJ1-2,TRBV19,NA,ASSILTSSSGPDKPFRYGYT
TRBJ2-7,TRBV2,NA,ASSYERTGGGFHEQY
TRBJ2-1,TRBV7-9,NA,ASSPRDRQNNEQF
TRBJ2-7,TRBV7-3,NA,ASSLGATYEQY
TRBJ2-1,TRBV27,once,ASGTGEVNEQF
TRBJ2-1,TRBV18,NA,ASSPPITKSGRYDEQF
TRBJ2-7,TRBV25-1,NA,ASSDRSALYEQY
TRBJ2-3,TRBV29-1,NA,SVGGQYTDTQY
TRBJ2-1,TRBV11-2,NA,ASSHGRGEQF
TRBJ1-1,TRBV30,few,AWSEGSHTEAF
TRBJ1-3,TRBV29-1,NA,SVVQGNSGNTIY
TRBJ2-7,TRBV11-3,NA,ASSLGTGDHSYEQY
TRBJ2-7,TRBV6-5,NA,ASRPTSGRSYEQY
TRBJ1-5,TRBV28,NA,ASSFGGAGQPQH
TRBJ2-3,TRBV6-6,NA,ASTIADTQY